The clone carrying this TCR beta chain was counted only a few times. CDR1 LGHDT and CDR2 YNNKEL come from the germline V gene (reference sequence). V was pared by 3 bases and J by 3 bases, with 12 bases between. CDR3 length equals 14 residues. Unique molecular identifiers were built into the TCRbeta library. TCRdb processed the PCR reads anew with MiXCR; each CDR3 protein has one entry. The sample lists about 310,000 distinct CDR3 sequences; 23% were seen once. The data belong to a study of T-cell reconstitution after alpha-beta-depleted transplantation in children. The source is a male patient aged 10 to 17 who had a stem cell transplant for acute lymphoblastic leukemia, so the T cells may come from the graft donor. The gene calls are TRBV3-1 and TRBJ2-7, with D unclear. The sequenced sample was PBMCs, mostly from graft donor cells, obtained 180 days after TCRalphabeta/CD19-depleted stem cell transplant. The CDR3 region is CASSHLGSFYEQYF. DNA for the CDR3: TGTGCCAGCAGCCACCTCGGGTCCTTCTACGAGCAGTACTTC.